What follows is one T cell receptor (beta chain) and its context. Its antigen is not identified. The sample belongs to a study of T cell responses to AZD1222 COVID-19 vaccine. Trimming cost V 5 bases and J 8 bases, with 15 bases left between them. Germline loops: CDR1 MDHEN, CDR2 SYDVKM. This CDR3 spans 13 amino acids. This table comes from immunoSEQ multiplex PCR, and its TCRdb copy is limited to in-frame clones, with some not included. The sample holds under 200,000 clones, 88% seen once. Broader study findings: Researchers report vaccine-associated CD4 TCRs spanning spike, with dominance at 160-218 and 743-854. Females outnumbered males among donors, who were mostly white British; clonal diversity was possibly underestimated.

This TCR was recovered from an adult who received the AZD1222 COVID-19 vaccine. The sample consisted of peripheral blood, taken 28 days after the second AZD1222 dose. The chain is built from TRBV28 and TRBJ1-2, with TRBD1 as a possible D gene (6 bases). CDR3 in amino acids: CASSLQGLRGYTF. In DNA, the CDR3 is TGTGCCAGCAGTCTACAGGGTTTGAGGGGCTACACCTTC.